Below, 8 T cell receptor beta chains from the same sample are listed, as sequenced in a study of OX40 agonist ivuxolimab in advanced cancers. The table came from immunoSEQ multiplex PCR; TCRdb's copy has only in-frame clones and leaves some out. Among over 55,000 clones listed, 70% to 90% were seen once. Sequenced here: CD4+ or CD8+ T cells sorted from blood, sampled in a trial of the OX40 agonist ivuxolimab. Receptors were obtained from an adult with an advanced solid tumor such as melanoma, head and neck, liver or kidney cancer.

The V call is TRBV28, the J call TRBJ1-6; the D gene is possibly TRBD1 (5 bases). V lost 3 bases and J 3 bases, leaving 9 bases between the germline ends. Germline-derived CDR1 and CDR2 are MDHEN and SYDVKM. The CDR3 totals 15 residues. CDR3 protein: CASSLTVGYNSPLHF. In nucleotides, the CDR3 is TGTGCCAGCAGTTTGACAGTTGGCTATAATTCACCCCTCCACTTT.

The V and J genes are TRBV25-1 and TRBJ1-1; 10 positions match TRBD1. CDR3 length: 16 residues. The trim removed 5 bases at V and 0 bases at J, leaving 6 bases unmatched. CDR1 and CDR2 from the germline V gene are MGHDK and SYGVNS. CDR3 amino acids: CASSRTGQGMNTEAFF. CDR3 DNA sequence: TGTGCCAGCAGTAGAACGGGACAGGGGATGAACACTGAAGCTTTCTTT. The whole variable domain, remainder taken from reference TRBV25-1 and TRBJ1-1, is EADIYQTPRYLVIGTGKKITLECSQTMGHDKMYWYQQDPGMELHLIHYSYGVNSTEKGDLSSESTVSRIRTEHFPLTLESARPSHTSQYLCASSRTGQGMNTEAFFGQGTRLTVV.

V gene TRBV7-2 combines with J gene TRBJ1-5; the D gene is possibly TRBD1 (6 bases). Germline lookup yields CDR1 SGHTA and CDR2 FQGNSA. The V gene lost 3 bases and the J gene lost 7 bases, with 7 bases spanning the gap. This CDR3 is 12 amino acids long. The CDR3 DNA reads TGTGCCAGCAGCTTGAGGGGGCAGCCCCAGCATTTT. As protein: CASSLRGQPQHF.

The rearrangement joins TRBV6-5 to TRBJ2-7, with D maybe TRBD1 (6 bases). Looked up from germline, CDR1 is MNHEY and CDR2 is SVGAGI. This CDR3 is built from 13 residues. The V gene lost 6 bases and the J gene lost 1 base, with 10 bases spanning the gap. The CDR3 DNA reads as TGTGCCAGCAGGAAACAGGGTTCCTACGAGCAGTACTTC. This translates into CASRKQGSYEQYF.

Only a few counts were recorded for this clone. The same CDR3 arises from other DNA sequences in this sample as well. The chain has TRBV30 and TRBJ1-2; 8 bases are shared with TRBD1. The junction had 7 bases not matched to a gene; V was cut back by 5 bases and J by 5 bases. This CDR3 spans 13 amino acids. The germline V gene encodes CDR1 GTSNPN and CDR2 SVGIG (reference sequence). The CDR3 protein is CAWGRDRPYGYTF. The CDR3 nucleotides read TGTGCCTGGGGGAGGGACAGGCCTTATGGCTACACCTTC.

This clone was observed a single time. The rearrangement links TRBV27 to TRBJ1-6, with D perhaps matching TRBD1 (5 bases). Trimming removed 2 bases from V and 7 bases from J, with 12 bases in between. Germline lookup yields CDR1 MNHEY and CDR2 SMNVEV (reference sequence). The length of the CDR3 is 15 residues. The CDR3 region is CASSLGGLGNSPLHF. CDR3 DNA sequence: TGTGCCAGCAGTTTAGGGGGATTGGGGAATTCACCCCTCCACTTT.

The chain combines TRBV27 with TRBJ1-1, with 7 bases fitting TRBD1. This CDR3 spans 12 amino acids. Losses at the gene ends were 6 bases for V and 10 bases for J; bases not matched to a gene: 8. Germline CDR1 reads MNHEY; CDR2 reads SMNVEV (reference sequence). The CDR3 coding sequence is TGTGCCAGCAGCCAAAACAGGGGATCAGCTTTCTTT. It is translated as CASSQNRGSAFF.

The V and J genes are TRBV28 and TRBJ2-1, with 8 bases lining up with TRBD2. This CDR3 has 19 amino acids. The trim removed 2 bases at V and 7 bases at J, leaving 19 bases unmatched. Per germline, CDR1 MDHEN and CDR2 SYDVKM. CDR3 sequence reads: CASSLVGSRAGTRMNEQFF. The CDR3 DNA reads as TGTGCCAGCAGTTTAGTGGGCAGCCGGGCCGGGACTAGGATGAATGAGCAGTTCTTC.